This TCR beta chain was identified in a study of T cells in localized non-small cell lung cancer. Study-wide results and limits: Greater blood T cell density accompanied longer overall survival. Uninvolved adjacent lung had higher T cell clonality than tumor and all other tissues. Sequencing involved a lone tumor region, leaving heterogeneity possible. Adjacent lung tissue had a median roughly 55 of the top 100 clones found in the tumor.

TCRdb keeps only in-frame clones here, not all; method: immunoSEQ multiplex PCR. Of 30,000 to 35,000 clones listed, approximately 90% are singletons. The V and J ends lost 2 bases and 5 bases respectively, with 18 bases between them. The CDR3 is made up of 16 amino acids. CDR1 MDHEN and CDR2 SYDVKM come from the germline V gene. Notes on this clone: What it recognizes is unknown.

Sequencing used peripheral blood mononuclear cells, obtained before any cancer treatment. This clonotype was obtained from a female donor of 60 years or more with stage II lung adenocarcinoma. This sequence joins TRBV28 and TRBJ2-5; D is perhaps TRBD2 (6 bases). The CDR3 DNA sequence: TGTGCCAGCAGTTTAGGGGGGAACGGTGGGTGGGAGACCCAGTACTTC. Its protein is CASSLGGNGGWETQYF.